These T cell receptor beta chains were read from a single sample in a study of blood T cells in healthy people across ages. TCRdb processed the 5' RACE reads anew with MiXCR; each CDR3 protein has one entry. The profile shows fewer than 2,000,000 distinct CDR3 sequences, roughly 32% of them singletons. The sample was blood. These receptor sequences come from a woman aged 25-40 years in good health. CDR3s include the opening cysteine and the closing phenylalanine or tryptophan. The order of the fields is D gene, V gene, clone size, J gene, CDR3 protein, CDR3 DNA. D genes are given only for firm matches. Rows may omit the clone size; those that give it use once, few, many or a size class.

d_gene: NA; v_gene: TRBV7-2; abundance: few; j_gene: TRBJ2-1; CDR3aa: CASSLVSSSEQFF; CDR3nt: TGTGCCAGCAGCTTAGTGTCTAGCAGTGAGCAGTTCTTC
d_gene: NA; v_gene: TRBV7-2; abundance: NA; j_gene: TRBJ2-3; CDR3aa: CASSGPGDTQYF; CDR3nt: TGTGCCAGCAGCGGACCGGGGGATACGCAGTATTTT
d_gene: NA; v_gene: TRBV30; abundance: few; j_gene: TRBJ2-5; CDR3aa: CAFHGAYQETQYF; CDR3nt: TGTGCCTTCCACGGGGCCTACCAAGAGACCCAGTACTTC
d_gene: TRBD1; v_gene: TRBV6-1; abundance: NA; j_gene: TRBJ2-4; CDR3aa: CASGWTGDIQYF; CDR3nt: TGTGCCAGCGGATGGACAGGAGACATTCAGTACTTC
d_gene: TRBD2; v_gene: TRBV2; abundance: few; j_gene: TRBJ2-1; CDR3aa: CASTEGGKETFF; CDR3nt: TGTGCCAGCACCGAGGGAGGGAAGGAAACGTTCTTC
d_gene: TRBD1; v_gene: TRBV4-2; abundance: few; j_gene: TRBJ2-5; CDR3aa: CASSQEGTGGGETQYF; CDR3nt: TGTGCCAGCAGCCAAGAGGGGACAGGGGGCGGTGAGACCCAGTACTTC
d_gene: TRBD2; v_gene: TRBV6-2/TRBV6-3; abundance: once; j_gene: TRBJ2-3; CDR3aa: CASSYPSGGKVGTDTQYF; CDR3nt: TGTGCCAGCAGTTACCCTAGCGGGGGGAAAGTTGGGACAGATACGCAGTATTTT
d_gene: NA; v_gene: TRBV12-3/TRBV12-4; abundance: NA; j_gene: TRBJ1-2; CDR3aa: CASRDYWGRGIDYGYTF; CDR3nt: TGTGCCAGCAGGGACTATTGGGGCAGGGGAATTGACTATGGCTACACCTTC
d_gene: NA; v_gene: TRBV6-5; abundance: few; j_gene: TRBJ2-1; CDR3aa: CASSRGRGHNEQFF; CDR3nt: TGTGCCAGTAGTAGGGGGAGAGGGCATAATGAGCAGTTCTTC
d_gene: NA; v_gene: TRBV30; abundance: NA; j_gene: TRBJ2-1; CDR3aa: CAWSWAGRHEQFF; CDR3nt: TGTGCCTGGAGTTGGGCGGGGCGGCATGAGCAGTTCTTC